These 5 T cell receptor beta chains were sequenced from one sample in a study of blood T cell repertoires in COVID-19. Method: immunoSEQ multiplex PCR; TCRdb's copy keeps in-frame clones and lacks some. The sample yields over 45,000 clones, approximately 87% seen once. The specimen was peripheral blood. The receptors shown here come from a human donor in a cohort sampled during active COVID-19.

V is TRBV6-2 or TRBV6-3 and J is TRBJ2-2; 7 bases agree with TRBD1. The CDR3 sequence is 18 residues long. J gave up 3 bases and V 4 bases, and 14 bases lay outside the gene matches. Looked up from germline, CDR1 is MNHEY and CDR2 is SVGEGT. The CDR3 spells CASSSGYPGQWYTGELFF. CDR3 nucleotide sequence: TGTGCCAGCAGTTCGGGCTACCCGGGACAGTGGTACACCGGGGAGCTGTTTTTT.

The J gene is TRBJ2-7, the V gene TRBV2; 7 bases match TRBD1. The CDR3 has 15 residues. J lost 0 bases, V lost 6 bases, and 8 bases had no gene match. The germline V gene encodes CDR1 SNHLY and CDR2 FYNNEI. The CDR3 DNA is TGTGCCAGCAGCCGACCGGGACAGAGCTCCTACGAGCAGTACTTC. This translates into CASSRPGQSSYEQYF.

The chain carries TRBV7-9 and TRBJ1-3; no definite D call. This CDR3 is built from 12 residues. Per the germline V gene, CDR1 is SEHNR and CDR2 is FQNEAQ (reference sequence). The ends were cut back, 5 bases at V and 2 bases at J, with 4 bases in the middle. CDR3 loop: CASSTAGNTIYF. The CDR3 coding sequence is TGTGCCAGCAGCACAGCTGGAAACACCATATATTTT.

The chain carries TRBV20-1 and TRBJ1-2, with unresolved D. CDR1 and CDR2 (germline): DFQATT, SNEGSKA (reference sequence). The CDR3 has 11 residues. Trimming pared 5 bases from V and 1 base from J, leaving 5 bases between. CDR3 sequence (DNA): TGCAGTGCTCTCAGTAACTATGGCTACACCTTC. Protein: CSALSNYGYTF.

This clone was detected once. For the CDR3, the DNA is TGTGCCAGCAGCCAAGAGGGGCGGTACTCTGGGGCCAACGTCCTGACTTTC. The encoded protein is CASSQEGRYSGANVLTF. The chain couples TRBV4-2 to TRBJ2-6, with a possible D match to TRBD1 (5 bases). Looked up from germline, CDR1 is LGHNA and CDR2 is YNFKEQ. This CDR3 region has 17 residues. Between the trimmed V and J ends, which lost 0 bases and 0 bases, there was a span of 9 bases.